This record covers a single TCR beta chain. Antigen specificity is unknown. Cultured CD4+ T cell DNA underwent sequencing with the Oncomine TCR Beta short-read assay. TCRdb independently ran MiXCR on the PCR reads; one entry per CDR3 protein. Of roughly 19,000 distinct CDR3 sequences listed, around 50% were seen once; the top ten hold 7.2%. As to treatment: approximately 9-day PBMC culture with coronavirus spike peptide pools or control peptides (ViraFEST assay). These data come from a study of vaccination and CD4 T cells after COVID-19. Background on the study: Six men and four women formed the convalescents, two being Hispanic.

The CDR3 is 14 residues long. V lost 0 bases and J 4 bases, leaving 12 bases between the germline ends. The germline V gene has CDR1 DFQATT and CDR2 SNEGSKA (reference sequence). V and J are TRBV20-1 and TRBJ1-2; possibly TRBD1 for D (5 bases). This TCR was sampled from a human donor who had recovered from COVID-19. The sample consisted of CD4+ T cells from blood, cultured in vitro, taken before SARS-CoV-2 vaccination. In DNA form, the CDR3 reads TGCAGTGCTAGAGATTCTCGGGGGTTCTATGGCTACACCTTC. This translates into CSARDSRGFYGYTF.